A single sample gave rise to the 26 T cell receptor beta chains below, sequenced in a study of T cell responses to AZD1222 COVID-19 vaccine. This table comes from immunoSEQ multiplex PCR, and its TCRdb copy is limited to in-frame clones, with some not included. In the table there are about 120,000 clones, 80% to 90% of which are singletons. Specimen: peripheral blood, collected on day 0 of AZD1222 vaccination. Receptor source: an adult in good health.

This chain joins TRBV28 and TRBJ2-3, with TRBD1 identical over 9 bases. Germline values: CDR1 MDHEN, CDR2 SYDVKM. V lost 2 bases to trimming and J lost 3 bases; unmatched junction nucleotides: 3. CDR3 length: 15 amino acids. The CDR3 DNA follows: TGTGCCAGCAGTTTAGGGGGACAGGGAACAGATACGCAGTATTTT. This encodes CASSLGGQGTDTQYF.

This chain connects TRBV19 to TRBJ2-5; no firm D call. The CDR3 is made up of 15 amino acids. Deletions cut 4 bases from V and 2 bases from J, with 14 bases between. Germline V CDR1 and CDR2: LNHDA, SQIVND (reference sequence). CDR3 protein: CASSTRLRRQETQYF. In DNA form, the CDR3 reads TGTGCCAGTAGTACCCGACTCCGCCGGCAAGAGACCCAGTACTTC.

The J gene is TRBJ1-3, the V gene TRBV28; 7 nucleotides line up with TRBD1. The V gene's germline CDR1 is MDHEN and CDR2 SYDVKM. The CDR3 contains 16 residues. With V trimmed by 5 bases and J by 5 bases, 12 bases remained unmatched. The CDR3 region is CASSPHRQGNRNTIYF. For the CDR3, the DNA is TGTGCCAGCAGTCCACACCGACAGGGTAATCGAAACACCATATATTTT.

The rearrangement links TRBV5-1 to TRBJ1-2; TRBD1 matches 8 bases. V gave up 0 bases and J gave up 6 bases; unmatched junction bases: 7. This CDR3 has 15 amino acids. CDR1 and CDR2 (germline): SGHRS, YFSETQ. CDR3 sequence: CASSLVAGGNHGYTF. In nucleotides, the CDR3 is TGCGCCAGCAGCTTGGTGGCAGGGGGCAACCATGGCTACACCTTC.

V is TRBV25-1 and J is TRBJ1-2, with a tentative D call TRBD1 (5 bases). V gave up 5 bases and J gave up 2 bases, with 9 bases separating them. Germline V lookup: CDR1 MGHDK, CDR2 SYGVNS. This CDR3 is built from 13 residues. In DNA, the CDR3 is TGTGCCAGCAGTACGGGGGGGAACTATGGCTACACCTTC. This gives the protein CASSTGGNYGYTF.

The V gene is TRBV7-9, the J gene TRBJ1-4; 8 bases match TRBD1. Germline V CDR1 and CDR2: SEHNR, FQNEAQ (reference sequence). The V gene end was trimmed by 6 bases and the J gene end by 7 bases; junction bases not matched to a gene: 7. The length of the CDR3 is 14 residues. CDR3 nucleotides: TGTGCCAGCAGGCCGGGACAGGCCGGTGAAAAACTGTTTTTT. Amino acid sequence: CASRPGQAGEKLFF.

The V call is TRBV29-1, the J call TRBJ1-1; 11 bases agree with TRBD1. Germline V CDR1 and CDR2: SQVTM, ANQGSEA. With 7 bases clipped from V and 3 bases from J, the junction kept 7 bases outside the gene matches. The CDR3 extends over 14 amino acids. The CDR3 nucleotides are TGCAGCGCTGGACAGGGGGCCGCGTACACTGAAGCTTTCTTT. Translated: CSAGQGAAYTEAFF.

The chain combines TRBV10-3 with TRBJ1-3, with D possibly TRBD1 on 5 matching bases. Germline CDR1 ENHRY, CDR2 SYGVKD. V shed 0 bases and J shed 4 bases, with 7 bases lying between them. The CDR3 is 14 amino acids. CDR3: CAISESGTGNTIYF. CDR3 nucleotides: TGTGCCATCAGTGAGTCAGGGACCGGAAACACCATATATTTT.

The chain links TRBV7-8 to TRBJ2-2; D is undetermined. Trimming stripped 0 bases from V and 2 bases from J, with 7 bases between. Germline assignment: CDR1 SGHVS and CDR2 FQNEAQ. The CDR3 consists of 15 residues. The DNA of the CDR3 is TGTGCCAGCAGCTTAGCGGTTCTCAACACCGGGGAGCTGTTTTTT. Translating gives CASSLAVLNTGELFF.

This clone appeared once. The chain links TRBV27 to TRBJ1-6, with unresolved D. The V gene's germline CDR1 is MNHEY and CDR2 SMNVEV (reference sequence). Trimming took off 5 bases at V and 4 bases at J, with 9 bases between the two ends. CDR3 length: 14 amino acids. CDR3 in amino acids: CASSVTEYNSPLHF. The CDR3 DNA reads as TGTGCCAGCAGTGTGACCGAATATAATTCACCCCTCCACTTT.

The V and J genes are TRBV19 and TRBJ2-7, with D perhaps assigned TRBD1 or TRBD2 (5 bases each). The CDR3 extends over 14 amino acids. V was trimmed by 5 bases and J by 6 bases, leaving 17 bases between them. The V gene's germline CDR1 is LNHDA and CDR2 SQIVND (reference sequence). CDR3 region: CASSARAEGLEQYF. The CDR3 DNA reads TGTGCCAGTAGTGCTCGCGCCGAGGGGCTCGAGCAGTACTTC.

J is TRBJ1-1 and V is TRBV25-1; D is unclear. Per germline, CDR1 MGHDK and CDR2 SYGVNS. The CDR3 consists of 12 residues. Trimming took off 6 bases at V and 6 bases at J, with 11 bases between the two ends. The CDR3 DNA reads as TGTGCCAGCAGAGGTTTCCGGTCTGAAGCTTTCTTT. Protein product: CASRGFRSEAFF.

V gene TRBV9 combines with J gene TRBJ2-2; 7 nucleotides line up with TRBD2. CDR1 is SGDLS, CDR2 YYNGEE, per germline. The trim removed 4 bases at V and 2 bases at J, leaving 5 bases unmatched. The CDR3 spans 15 residues. The DNA for the CDR3 is TGTGCCAGCAGCATTGGGACTACAAACACCGGGGAGCTGTTTTTT. Translating it yields CASSIGTTNTGELFF. Drawing the rest from reference TRBV9 and TRBJ2-2, the complete variable domain is DSGVTQTPKHLITATGQRVTLRCSPRSGDLSVYWYQQSLDQGLQFLIQYYNGEERAKGNILERFSAQQFPDLHSELNLSSLELGDSALYFCASSIGTTNTGELFFGEGSRLTVL.

V and J are TRBV11-2 and TRBJ2-3; TRBD2 matches at 13 bases. The V gene's germline CDR1 is SGHAT and CDR2 FQNNGV. This CDR3 contains 16 residues. V gave up 5 bases and J gave up 1 base; unmatched junction bases: 3. The CDR3 reads CASSLLAGGGTDTQYF. In DNA form, the CDR3 reads TGTGCCAGCAGCCTACTAGCGGGAGGGGGCACAGATACGCAGTATTTT.

The chain has TRBV9 and TRBJ2-3, with TRBD2 matching 8 bases. CDR1 is SGDLS and CDR2 is YYNGEE in the germline V gene. V lost 4 bases to trimming and J lost 3 bases; unmatched junction nucleotides: 7. CDR3 size: 15 residues. Written as DNA, the CDR3 is TGTGCCAGCAGCTTTAGCGGGACTGATACAGATACGCAGTATTTT. It yields the protein CASSFSGTDTDTQYF. Variable domain in full (rest from reference TRBV9 and TRBJ2-3): DSGVTQTPKHLITATGQRVTLRCSPRSGDLSVYWYQQSLDQGLQFLIQYYNGEERAKGNILERFSAQQFPDLHSELNLSSLELGDSALYFCASSFSGTDTDTQYFGPGTRLTVL.

This clone is a singleton in its sample. The rearrangement uses TRBV7-8 and TRBJ1-5; weak D call: TRBD1 (6 bases). This CDR3 is built from 13 residues. With 1 base removed from V and 6 bases from J, the gap between germline ends came to 7 bases. Germline lookup yields CDR1 SGHVS and CDR2 FQNEAQ. CDR3 loop: CASSLEGGQPQHF. In nucleotides, the CDR3 is TGTGCCAGCAGCTTAGAGGGGGGTCAGCCCCAGCATTTT.

The chain uses TRBV5-1 and TRBJ2-7; 12 bases agree with TRBD1. V was pared by 2 bases and J by 6 bases, with 6 bases of the junction left unmatched. Per germline, CDR1 SGHRS and CDR2 YFSETQ. The CDR3 runs 15 residues. The CDR3 DNA is TGCGCCAGCAGCTTCCGGGACAGGGGGCTGGGCGAGCAGTACTTC. It specifies CASSFRDRGLGEQYF.

V usage is TRBV6-5 and J usage is TRBJ2-7, with unresolved D. Trimming cost V 11 bases and J 0 bases, with 11 bases left between them. CDR3 length: 12 amino acids. Germline loops: CDR1 MNHEY, CDR2 SVGAGI. CDR3 DNA sequence: TGTGCCGTTGACGGTTTCTCCTACGAGCAGTACTTC. Protein sequence: CAVDGFSYEQYF.

The V call is TRBV30, the J call TRBJ1-2, with D possibly matching TRBD1 (6 bases). Per the germline V gene, CDR1 is GTSNPN and CDR2 is SVGIG (reference sequence). V lost 2 bases and J lost 7, with 17 bases in between. The CDR3 is 14 residues long. The CDR3, as DNA: TGTGCCTGGAGTACTGGAGCAGGGGTCACTGGCTACACCTTC. Its translation: CAWSTGAGVTGYTF.

A single count supports this clone. The V call is TRBV21-1, the J call TRBJ2-7; the table's D call TRBD2 went unverified against the DNA. TRBV21-1 is labeled a pseudogene. This CDR3 has 16 amino acids. CDR3 nucleotide sequence: TGTGCCAGCAGCAAAGCTCAGCGGGAGGACTCCTACGAGCAGTACTTC. It specifies CASSKAQREDSYEQYF.

The chain uses TRBV30 and TRBJ1-3; no definite D call. This CDR3 comprises 12 residues. Trimming took 4 bases from V and 0 from J, leaving 4 bases between them. In germline, CDR1 is GTSNPN, CDR2 SVGIG (reference sequence). The CDR3 protein is CAWTLSGNTIYF. The CDR3 DNA follows: TGTGCCTGGACCCTCTCTGGAAACACCATATATTTT.

This chain connects TRBV6-2 or TRBV6-3 to TRBJ2-7; 7 nucleotides match TRBD2. The CDR3 spans 17 residues. The V gene end was trimmed by 0 bases and the J gene end by 7 bases; junction bases not matched to a gene: 15. The germline CDR1 and CDR2 sequences are MNHEY and SVGEGT. CDR3: CASSYSIYRGRPGEQYF. The CDR3, as DNA: TGTGCCAGCAGTTACTCGATTTACCGCGGGAGACCGGGTGAGCAGTACTTC.

The chain is built from TRBV30 and TRBJ2-7, with D tentatively TRBD1 (6 bases). The CDR3 is 15 residues long. Germline assignment: CDR1 GTSNPN and CDR2 SVGIG (reference sequence). V was trimmed by 3 bases and J by 0 bases, leaving 15 bases between them. The CDR3 spells CAWSEYRQVSYEQYF. The CDR3 DNA reads as TGTGCCTGGAGCGAATACCGACAGGTCTCCTACGAGCAGTACTTC.

The V call is TRBV27, the J call TRBJ1-1; D unresolved. Trimming took off 2 bases at V and 0 bases at J, with 4 bases between the two ends. The CDR3 spans 13 residues. CDR1 and CDR2 from the germline V gene are MNHEY and SMNVEV (reference sequence). The CDR3 protein is CASSLKVNTEAFF. The CDR3 coding sequence is TGTGCCAGCAGTTTAAAGGTGAACACTGAAGCTTTCTTT.

This clone turned up a few times. The chain employs TRBV7-3 and TRBJ2-3; 7 bases are shared with TRBD2. CDR3 length equals 15 residues. The V segment lost 4 bases and the J segment 2 bases; nucleotides outside the gene matches: 6. From germline, CDR1 is SGHTA and CDR2 FQGTGA. The CDR3 loop reads CASSSVAGPTDTQYF. The CDR3 region has the DNA TGTGCCAGCAGCTCTGTAGCGGGTCCCACAGATACGCAGTATTTT. Looking up the rest from reference TRBV7-3 and TRBJ2-3 gives the full variable domain: GAGVSQTPSNKVTEKGKYVELRCDPISGHTALYWYRQSLGQGPEFLIYFQGTGAADDSGLPNDRFFAVRPEGSVSTLKIQRTERGDSAVYLCASSSVAGPTDTQYFGPGTRLTVL.

The chain employs TRBV7-3 and TRBJ1-2; D is uncertain. Germline V gives CDR1 SGHTA, CDR2 FQGTGA. The CDR3 contains 13 residues. The germline V and J ends were trimmed by 0 bases and 2 bases, with 4 bases remaining between them. CDR3 coding DNA: TGTGCCAGCAGCTTAACAGCCAACTATGGCTACACCTTC. Protein product: CASSLTANYGYTF.